The clone carrying this T cell receptor beta chain was counted only a few times. Its specificity is not known. This sample stems from a study of T-cell memory formation after mild COVID-19. At the level of the study: TCR clusters were mostly donor specific. Study observations and caveats: Mainly CM and EM harbored the contracting CD4+ clones; mainly EMRA harbored the CD8+ ones. Memory from before infection featured some responding clones, which suggests cross-reactive memory joined.

The TCR alpha and TCR beta cDNA libraries, bearing sample barcodes and UMIs, were generated by 5'RACE using constant-segment primers. TCRdb passed the 5' RACE reads through MiXCR, listing each CDR3 protein once. The sample carries more than 300,000 distinct CDR3 sequences, approximately 14% recorded once. The CDR3 is 17 amino acids. Trimming took 1 base from V and 0 from J; bases not matched to a gene: 7. Germline CDR1 is DFQATT and CDR2 is SNEGSKA (reference sequence). The TCR originated in a man aged 18 to 30 who had mild COVID-19 (a few samples of this study predate the infection). Cell type and time point are not known. Sequencing was done on a sample of PBMCs or a T cell subset sorted from them (not recorded which). The chain employs TRBV20-1 and TRBJ2-2; TRBD2 aligns across 8 bases. CDR3 sequence reads: CSARGIVAGTNTGELFF. CDR3 DNA sequence: TGCAGTGCTAGAGGTATCGTAGCGGGGACGAACACCGGGGAGCTGTTTTTT.